This T cell receptor beta chain emerged from a study of molecular identifiers for immune sequencing clone quantification. Germline values: CDR1 DFQATT, CDR2 SNEGSKA (reference sequence). CDR3 length: 14 amino acids. Trimming shortened V by 0 bases and J by 5 bases, and 14 bases separated the two germline ends. This clonotype was seen more than once but under ten times. Its antigen is not known. General study points: The share of molecules held by clones above 20 RNA copies was over 99% in effector cells and under 1% in naive cells.

TCRdb re-called the PCR reads with MiXCR, one entry per CDR3 protein. The sample yields around 480,000 distinct CDR3 sequences, around 23% seen once. The sequence derives from a human donor in good health. Some libraries in this study had Jurkat cell RNA spiked in. Sequenced: naive CD8+ T cells from blood, with Jurkat cell RNA spiked in. Subset noted: FACS-sorted CD8+CD4-CCR7+CD45RA+ naive T cells. The chain combines TRBV20-1 with TRBJ2-7, with D perhaps matching TRBD1 or TRBD2 (5 bases each). DNA for the CDR3: TGCAGTGCTAGAGATGATCCAGGGACCCACGAGCAGTACTTC. This translates into CSARDDPGTHEQYF.